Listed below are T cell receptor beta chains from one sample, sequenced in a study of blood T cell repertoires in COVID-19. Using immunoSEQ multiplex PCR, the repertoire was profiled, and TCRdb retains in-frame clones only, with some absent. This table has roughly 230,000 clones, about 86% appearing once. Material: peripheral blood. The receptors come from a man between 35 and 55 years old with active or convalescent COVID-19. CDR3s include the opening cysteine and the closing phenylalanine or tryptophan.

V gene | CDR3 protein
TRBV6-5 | CASSIQGSGTEAFF
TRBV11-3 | CASSSPWAQRGQETQYF
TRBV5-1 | CASSQDRPADTQYF
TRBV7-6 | CASSLKQGAQADYEQYF
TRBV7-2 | CASTPSRAGGELFF
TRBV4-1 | CASSQDPHTYEQYF
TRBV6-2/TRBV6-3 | CASSRGQGAGAFF
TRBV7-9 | CASVLGGASSGANVLTF
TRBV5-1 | CASSLVEGNNEQFF
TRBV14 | CASSRAQNTEAFF
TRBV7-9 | CASSLPEDNEQYF
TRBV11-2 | CASSFDRGPFSYTF
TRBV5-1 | CASSGGLAGDGLFF
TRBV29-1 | CSVEDRVDGYTF
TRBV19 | CASLPTGTSNQPQHF
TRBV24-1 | CATSGGRGTYNEQFF
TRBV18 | CASSPQGQGGMNTEAFF
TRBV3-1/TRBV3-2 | CASSPQSGNTIYF
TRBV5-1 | CASSFRLAGSTGELFF
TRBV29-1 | CSVESGGAFGTEAFF
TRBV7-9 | CASSRAGGTSYGYTF
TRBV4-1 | CASSQEEGGIAGYNEQFF
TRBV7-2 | CASSLIGVTEAFF
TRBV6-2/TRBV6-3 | CASSTRQGAGDDYGYTF